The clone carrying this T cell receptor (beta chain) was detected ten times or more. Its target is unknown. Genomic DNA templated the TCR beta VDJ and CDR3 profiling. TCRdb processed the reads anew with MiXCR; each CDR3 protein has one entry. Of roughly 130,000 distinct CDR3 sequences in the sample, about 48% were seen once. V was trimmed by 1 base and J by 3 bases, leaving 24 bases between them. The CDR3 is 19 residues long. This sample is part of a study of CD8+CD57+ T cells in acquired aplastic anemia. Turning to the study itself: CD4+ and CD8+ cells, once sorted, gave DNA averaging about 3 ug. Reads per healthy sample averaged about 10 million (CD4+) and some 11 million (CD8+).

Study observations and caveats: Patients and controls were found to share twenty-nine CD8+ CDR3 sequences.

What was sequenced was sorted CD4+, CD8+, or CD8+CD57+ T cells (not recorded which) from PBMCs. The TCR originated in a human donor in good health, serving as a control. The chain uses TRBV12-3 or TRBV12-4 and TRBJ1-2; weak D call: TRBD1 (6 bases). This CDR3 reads CASSLEEQGLRFAHYGYTF. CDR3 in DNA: TGTGCCAGCAGTTTAGAAGAACAGGGCTTAAGGTTCGCCCACTATGGCTACACCTTC.